The clone carrying this T cell receptor beta chain was observed a handful of times. Its specificity is not known. The V end lost 6 bases, the J end lost 3 bases, and 12 bases lay between the germline ends. Per germline, CDR1 MNHNS and CDR2 SASEGT. This CDR3 spans 15 amino acids. Reverse transcription of all isolated RNA meant that expressed TCRB transcripts were sequenced. The assay was immunoSEQ multiplex PCR, and TCRdb's table has in-frame clones only and misses some. The data contain tens of thousands of clones, roughly 39% of them seen just once; the ten biggest clones take up over 1.1%. Via CD45RO/CCR7/CD25/CD127/CD95/CD27, cells of the CD4+ naive, central memory, regulatory and stem cell-like memory subsets were sorted. This sample is part of a study of beta chain features in type 1 diabetes. General observations from the study: For Type 1 diabetes patients, all four CD4+ subsets carried TCRB CDR3s that were moderately but significantly shorter. Whether TCRB rearrangement is influenced by HLA type was left unresolved in this analysis.

This TCR came from a young man with type 1 diabetes. The sample consisted of Tregs from blood. The chain is built from TRBV6-1 and TRBJ2-6; D perhaps matches TRBD1 (6 bases). The CDR3 region is CASSLRGNGANVLTF. CDR3 nucleotide sequence: TGTGCCAGCAGCCTCAGGGGAAATGGGGCCAACGTCCTGACTTTC.